Here is one T cell receptor (beta chain) with its context. Its matching antigen is unknown. The data stem from a study of OX40 agonist ivuxolimab in advanced cancers. Study summary: In three patients, partial responses were observed, one with hepatocellular carcinoma and two with cutaneous melanoma. Notes on the study in general: CD4+ T cells averaged fewer expanded clones than CD8+ T cells. Near-lowest levels of clonal expansion characterized partial responders at 0.1-3.0 mg/kg.

Looked up from germline, CDR1 is SGHAT and CDR2 is FQNNGV. Trimming left V 7 bases short and J 2 bases short, with 13 bases between. The CDR3 loop spans 14 amino acids. Sequencing used immunoSEQ multiplex PCR; TCRdb keeps in-frame clones, though not all of them. Here the sample spans about 50,000 clones, about 87% being singletons. Sequenced material: CD4+ or CD8+ T cells sorted from blood, taken in a trial of the OX40 agonist ivuxolimab. V gene TRBV11-2 combines with J gene TRBJ2-3; D not resolved. The sequence came from an adult with an advanced solid tumor such as melanoma, head and neck, liver or kidney cancer. The DNA of the CDR3 is TGTGCCAGCAAAATAGGGCTGACCACAGATACGCAGTATTTT. This codes for CASKIGLTTDTQYF. The variable domain in full, with the rest retrieved from reference TRBV11-2 and TRBJ2-3, is EAGVAQSPRYKIIEKRQSVAFWCNPISGHATLYWYQQILGQGPKLLIQFQNNGVVDDSQLPKDRFSAERLKGVDSTLKIQPAKLEDSAVYLCASKIGLTTDTQYFGPGTRLTVL.